Listed below are T cell receptor beta chains from one sample, sequenced in a study of T cell changes during pregnancy in multiple sclerosis. Clones were sequenced by immunoSEQ multiplex PCR, and TCRdb holds only the in-frame ones, with some missing. The data show 55,000 or so clones, with over 80% seen just once and approximately 0.69% held by the top ten. Source: CD4+ T cells from peripheral blood mononuclear cells, taken after pregnancy. All receptors derive from a female donor with multiple sclerosis, enrolled in a pregnancy study. CDR3s include the opening cysteine and the closing phenylalanine or tryptophan. A D gene is named only where the DNA matches it firmly. Expanded clones get a size class; other rows say once, few or many, or leave the size out.

J gene: TRBJ2-1; D gene: .; clone size: .; V gene: TRBV19; CDR3 DNA: TGTGCCAGTGGGGGCAGGGGACGGGCCTGGGGCTACAATGAGCAGTTCTTC; CDR3 protein: CASGGRGRAWGYNEQFF
J gene: TRBJ1-1; D gene: .; clone size: .; V gene: TRBV10-3; CDR3 DNA: TGTGCCATCTCCCCAGGGGCGCGGACTTTCTTT; CDR3 protein: CAISPGARTFF
J gene: TRBJ1-2; D gene: .; clone size: .; V gene: TRBV30; CDR3 DNA: TGTGCCTGGAGTCTAGGCGCAACTAACTATGGCTACACCTTC; CDR3 protein: CAWSLGATNYGYTF
J gene: TRBJ1-4; D gene: TRBD1; clone size: once; V gene: TRBV27; CDR3 DNA: TGTGCCAGCAGTTTAAGCGTGGGACAGAATGAAAAACTGTTTTTT; CDR3 protein: CASSLSVGQNEKLFF
J gene: TRBJ2-5; D gene: .; clone size: .; V gene: TRBV5-4; CDR3 DNA: TGTGCCAGCAGCTTGGTGGGGAGTCAAGAGACCCAGTACTTC; CDR3 protein: CASSLVGSQETQYF
J gene: TRBJ1-2; D gene: .; clone size: .; V gene: TRBV5-1; CDR3 DNA: TGCGCCAGCAGCTTGGCCCAGGCAGGGCACGGCTACACCTTC; CDR3 protein: CASSLAQAGHGYTF
J gene: TRBJ1-1; D gene: .; clone size: few; V gene: TRBV7-9; CDR3 DNA: TGTGCCAGCAGCTTAGCTCCTTTTGGGAGGAGGAACACTGAAGCTTTCTTT; CDR3 protein: CASSLAPFGRRNTEAFF
J gene: TRBJ1-2; D gene: TRBD1; clone size: .; V gene: TRBV5-1; CDR3 DNA: TGCGCCAGCAGCAGGGGACAGGAAAACTATGGCTACACCTTC; CDR3 protein: CASSRGQENYGYTF
J gene: TRBJ2-7; D gene: TRBD2; clone size: .; V gene: TRBV5-1; CDR3 DNA: TGCGCCAGCAGCTCCCTCGGGGGGGTGGCCTACGAGCAGTACTTC; CDR3 protein: CASSSLGGVAYEQYF
J gene: TRBJ2-3; D gene: TRBD2; clone size: .; V gene: TRBV7-2; CDR3 DNA: TGTGCCAGCAGCCAACTAGCGGGGGGATACCGAGATACGCAGTATTTT; CDR3 protein: CASSQLAGGYRDTQYF
J gene: TRBJ2-3; D gene: TRBD2; clone size: .; V gene: TRBV7-3; CDR3 DNA: TGTGCCAGCAGCTTAGGGACTAGCGGGGGGGGATTCAAGTATTTT; CDR3 protein: CASSLGTSGGGFKYF
J gene: TRBJ1-2; D gene: .; clone size: .; V gene: TRBV4-3; CDR3 DNA: TGCGCCAGCAGCCAAGAAGTCGCCAGGGCCCGGGATGGCTACACCTTC; CDR3 protein: CASSQEVARARDGYTF
J gene: TRBJ1-6; D gene: TRBD1; clone size: .; V gene: TRBV15; CDR3 DNA: TGTGCCACCAGCAGAGATAGGGACAGCCGCTCCTATAATTCACCCCTCCACTTT; CDR3 protein: CATSRDRDSRSYNSPLHF
J gene: TRBJ1-1; D gene: TRBD1; clone size: .; V gene: TRBV18; CDR3 DNA: TGTGCCAGCTTTACAGGGGGTAACACTGAAGCTTTCTTT; CDR3 protein: CASFTGGNTEAFF